Listed below are T cell receptor beta chains from one sample, sequenced in a study of blood T cell repertoires in COVID-19. Sequencing was performed with immunoSEQ multiplex PCR; in TCRdb, only in-frame clones are kept and a portion is missing. The repertoire holds more than 95,000 clones, with around four fifths as singletons. Sequences were obtained from peripheral blood. The receptor source for this set is a human donor in a cohort sampled during active COVID-19. CDR3s include the opening cysteine and the closing phenylalanine or tryptophan.

TRBV5-1 | 13 | CASSLAQQETQYF
TRBV24-1 | 15 | CATSDRQGAVSGYTF
TRBV12-5 | 13 | CASGLNRDSPLHF
TRBV23-1 | 12 | CAGRDPNYEQYF
TRBV5-1 | 16 | CASSPASGGRGGELFF
TRBV25-1 | 12 | CASRTGGYGYTF
TRBV3-1/TRBV3-2 | 14 | CASRPGTPNSPLHF
TRBV29-1 | 16 | CSVEEGRGVKTDTQYF
TRBV28 | 15 | CASTVQFQGASPLHF
TRBV5-1 | 16 | CASSFIKNGQAGEAFF
TRBV29-1 | 15 | CSVASQRPTYNEQFF
TRBV19 | 16 | CASRATSGLSTDTQYF
TRBV7-6 | 14 | CASSHSGGGNEQYF
TRBV7-6 | 15 | CASSLAVSGRETQYF
TRBV18 | 15 | CASSPTGTGNTEAFF
TRBV19 | 12 | CASRQSTDTQYF
TRBV19 | 15 | CASSKTQTIAYEQYF
TRBV15 | 13 | CATSRGQFYEQYF
TRBV3-1/TRBV3-2 | 15 | CASSTTGTGREKLFF
TRBV29-1 | 14 | CSVPPRDRGSPLHF
TRBV11-3 | 11 | CASGQNTEAFF
TRBV3-1/TRBV3-2 | 16 | CASSQRRAQSTDTQYF
TRBV27 | 15 | CASSLGNSGGDIQYF
TRBV18 | 13 | CASSPGTPDTQYF
TRBV15 | 14 | CATSREGVDQPQHF
TRBV4-2 | 17 | CASSQDRVGAVGNTIYF
TRBV5-1 | 13 | CASSLAGVPPQHF
TRBV4-3 | 14 | CASSPDSFPDTQYF
TRBV3-1/TRBV3-2 | 16 | CASSQGGEAPNQPQHF
TRBV20-1 | 15 | CSASSSDRASYEQYF
TRBV4-3 | 14 | CASSRGGAGEKLFF
TRBV7-3 | 14 | CASSSRPGTDTQYF
TRBV29-1 | 12 | CSVGPGGYEQYF
TRBV5-8 | 13 | CAPGTGGRSEQFF
TRBV7-7 | 14 | CASSLSRGQETQYF
TRBV11-1 | 14 | CASSPGGPGGELFF
TRBV19 | 14 | CASKNREANYGYTF
TRBV29-1 | 14 | CSVEPGQGWDTQYF
TRBV6-6 | 12 | CASSRGDNEQFF
TRBV4-1 | 14 | CASSPSDRPGEQYF
TRBV29-1 | 13 | CSVGGGMNTEAFF